This record looks at one T cell receptor (beta chain) sequence and its context. Antigen unknown. Tagging with unique molecular identifiers was a feature of the TCR beta cDNA libraries. There were 1 to 10 million T cells, and around 460,000 cDNA molecules came from them. TCRdb recomputed calls from the PCR reads with MiXCR, one row per CDR3 protein. The sample carries approximately 660,000 distinct CDR3 sequences, over 45% recorded once. The data derive from a study of post-analysis software for immune sequencing data. Study-wide context: Recorded disease courses covered relapsing-remitting, secondary progressive and progressive-relapsing multiple sclerosis. Some patients had no subtype annotation. Overall study results and limits: Same-batch samples co-clustered strongly by F measure. In patients, about 5 TRBV segments were more frequent than in controls, with TRBV5-6, TRBV5-1 and TRBV20-1 among them. Significantly decreased normalized Chao1 diversity was recorded for multiple sclerosis patients relative to controls.

Per the germline V gene, CDR1 is MGHRA and CDR2 is YSYEKL. The CDR3 contains 12 residues. V was clipped by 3 bases and J by 11 bases, with 13 bases between them. The sample taken for sequencing was blood. V usage is TRBV4-1 and J usage is TRBJ1-1, with a possible D match to TRBD1 (6 bases). The receptor was isolated from a girl aged 2 to 10 with multiple sclerosis. The CDR3 region is CASSHGQQGAFF. The DNA for the CDR3 is TGCGCCAGCAGCCATGGTCAACAGGGTGCTTTCTTT.